This entry features one T cell receptor (beta chain) sequence. Its matching antigen is unknown. At one of its ends the junction is not consistent with the germline gene, which may arise from a read error. The library came from three nested PCR rounds adapted from ARM-PCR protocols. Via MiXCR, TCRdb re-called the multiplex PCR reads, giving one row per CDR3 protein. The sample records around 99,000 distinct CDR3 sequences, 75% being singletons. This sample stems from a study of tumor and adjacent non-tumor tissue in lung cancer. About the research overall: Some 4.1 million productive TCRbeta reads were obtained per sample on average. General study findings and limits: Top 100 clones took a larger repertoire share in normal lung. Patients with more diverse tumor TCRs had worse survival.

Germline V gene sequence: CDR1 MNHNS, CDR2 SASEGT. The CDR3 is made up of 15 amino acids. No cell sorting was done before RNA was extracted from the tissue. Newly diagnosed lung cancer patients had thoracic surgery in China, August–November 2014, without prior chemotherapy. The TCR was taken from a woman in her fifties or sixties with non-small cell lung cancer. V gene TRBV6-1 combines with J gene TRBJ2-2; D may match TRBD1 or TRBD2 (5 bases each). Material: lung tumor tissue. The CDR3 DNA sequence: TGTGCCAGCAGGCCCGGGACGGTAAACATCGGGGAGTTGTTTTTT. It specifies CASRPGTVNIGELFF.